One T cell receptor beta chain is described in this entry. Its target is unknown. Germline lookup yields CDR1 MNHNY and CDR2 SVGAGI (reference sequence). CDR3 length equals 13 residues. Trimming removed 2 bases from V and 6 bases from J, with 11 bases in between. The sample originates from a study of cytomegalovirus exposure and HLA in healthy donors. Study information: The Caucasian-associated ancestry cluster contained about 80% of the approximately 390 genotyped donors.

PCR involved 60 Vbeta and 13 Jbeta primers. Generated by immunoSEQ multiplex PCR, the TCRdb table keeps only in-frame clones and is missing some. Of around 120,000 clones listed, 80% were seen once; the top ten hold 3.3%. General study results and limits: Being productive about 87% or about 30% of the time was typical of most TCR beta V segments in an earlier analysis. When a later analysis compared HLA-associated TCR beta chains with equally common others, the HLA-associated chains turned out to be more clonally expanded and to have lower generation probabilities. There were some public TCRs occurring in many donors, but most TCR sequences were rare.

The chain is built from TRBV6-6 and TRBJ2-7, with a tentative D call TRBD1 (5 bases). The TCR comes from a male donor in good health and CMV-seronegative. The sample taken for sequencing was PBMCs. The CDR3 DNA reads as TGTGCCAGCAGTTACGGCCAGGGTCTCGAGCAGTACTTC. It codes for CASSYGQGLEQYF.